The 28 T cell receptor beta chains below all came from one sample that was sequenced in a study of cytotoxic CD8 clonotypes in ibrutinib-treated CLL. This table comes from immunoSEQ multiplex PCR, and its TCRdb copy is limited to in-frame clones, with some not included. Seen here are roughly 250,000 clones, 60% to 75% observed once, and the top ten hold roughly 14%. The sample consisted of PBMCs, taken after 24 months of ibrutinib treatment. These receptors were obtained from a human donor with chronic lymphocytic leukemia.

V is TRBV30 and J is TRBJ2-1; D possibly matches TRBD1 or TRBD2 (6 bases each). The CDR3 sequence is 15 residues long. Looked up from germline, CDR1 is GTSNPN and CDR2 is SVGIG (reference sequence). Trimming took 5 bases from V and 0 from J, leaving 14 bases between them. The CDR3 sequence: CAWQGGGSSYNEQFF. The CDR3 DNA reads TGTGCCTGGCAAGGGGGAGGCAGCTCCTACAATGAGCAGTTCTTC.

The V call is TRBV4-1, the J call TRBJ2-7; 10 positions agree with TRBD1. V lost 1 base to trimming and J lost 3 bases; unmatched junction nucleotides: 9. Germline loops: CDR1 MGHRA, CDR2 YSYEKL. The CDR3 has 17 amino acids. The CDR3 region has the DNA TGCGCCAGCAGCCAAGCCCCCACCGGGACAGGGGACTACGAGCAGTACTTC. This translates into CASSQAPTGTGDYEQYF.

The chain joins TRBV28 to TRBJ2-7; tentatively, D is TRBD1 (5 bases). The V and J ends lost 2 bases and 6 bases respectively, with 14 bases between them. CDR3 length: 14 amino acids. CDR1 and CDR2 from the germline V gene are MDHEN and SYDVKM. CDR3 coding DNA: TGTGCCAGCAGTTTAGCAGAAGGGGTTTTCGAGCAGTACTTC. This sequence encodes CASSLAEGVFEQYF.

Note on this clone: Other nucleotide sequences in the sample specify the same CDR3. The CDR3 DNA reads TGCAGCGTGGAGGGGGGAGGGACAGATACGCAGTATTTT. It translates to CSVEGGGTDTQYF. This rearrangement joins TRBV29-1 to TRBJ2-3; weak D call: TRBD2 (7 bases). The CDR3 is made up of 13 amino acids. Looked up from germline, CDR1 is SQVTM and CDR2 is ANQGSEA. The ends were cut back, 6 bases at V and 3 bases at J, with 13 bases in the middle.

Only one count was recorded for this clone. The chain links TRBV10-1 to TRBJ2-7; D is unclear. V lost 3 bases and J lost 7, with 13 bases in between. Germline-derived CDR1 and CDR2 are WNHNN and SYGVQD (reference sequence). The CDR3 totals 13 residues. The chain's CDR3 is CASSDGNSGEQYF. CDR3 nucleotide sequence: TGCGCCAGCAGTGATGGTAATTCTGGGGAGCAGTACTTC.

The chain uses TRBV4-2 and TRBJ2-7; tentatively, D is TRBD2 (7 bases). The CDR3 covers 13 residues. Trimming stripped 1 base from V and 7 bases from J, with 11 bases between. Germline V CDR1 and CDR2: LGHNA, YNFKEQ. In nucleotides, the CDR3 is TGTGCCAGCAGCCAAGGGGGGGGCGAGGAGCAGTACTTC. The encoded protein is CASSQGGGEEQYF.

This clone was seen just once. The rearrangement joins TRBV11-3 to TRBJ1-2; tentative D call: TRBD1 (6 bases). The CDR3 runs 14 residues. V gave up 5 bases and J gave up 7 bases, with 17 bases separating them. CDR1 and CDR2 from the germline V gene are SGHNT and YENEEA. CDR3 DNA sequence: TGTGCCAGCAGCCGCGACAGGTTTCTCGGTGGCTACACCTTC. Encoded protein: CASSRDRFLGGYTF.

The chain has TRBV9 and TRBJ2-1, with D perhaps matching TRBD2 (5 bases). CDR1 and CDR2 from the germline V gene are SGDLS and YYNGEE. The V end was cut by 3 bases, the J end by 0 bases, with 13 bases between. The CDR3 is made up of 16 amino acids. In DNA form, the CDR3 reads TGTGCCAGCAGCGACCCGTTGGGGAGCTCCTACAATGAGCAGTTCTTC. Translation: CASSDPLGSSYNEQFF.

The chain uses TRBV25-1 and TRBJ1-1; no firm D call. The CDR3 loop spans 14 amino acids. In germline, CDR1 is MGHDK, CDR2 SYGVNS. V lost 0 bases and J 5 bases, leaving 10 bases between the germline ends. The CDR3 loop is CASSEYISGTEAFF. The CDR3 nucleotides are TGTGCCAGCAGTGAATATATCTCCGGGACTGAAGCTTTCTTT.

The V gene is TRBV9, the J gene TRBJ1-2; 9 positions agree with TRBD1. CDR3 length: 18 amino acids. The V gene's germline CDR1 is SGDLS and CDR2 YYNGEE. After removal of 4 bases from V and 5 bases from J, the junction contained 18 bases not matched to a gene. Here the CDR3 reads CASSREQGQGYVKYGYTF. As DNA, the CDR3 is TGTGCCAGCAGCAGGGAGCAGGGACAGGGTTATGTAAAGTATGGCTACACCTTC.

The gene calls are TRBV7-3 and TRBJ1-1, with TRBD1 matching over 7 bases. This CDR3 contains 14 residues. Trimming at V came to 5 bases and at J to 0 bases, leaving 3 bases not matched to a gene. Germline CDR1 SGHTA, CDR2 FQGTGA. The DNA of the CDR3 is TGTGCCAGCAGCATAGGGACAGTGAACACTGAAGCTTTCTTT. This encodes CASSIGTVNTEAFF.

There are a few counts of this clone. This chain joins TRBV9 and TRBJ2-2; 8 bases map to TRBD1. CDR1 and CDR2 from the germline V gene are SGDLS and YYNGEE. The CDR3 runs 15 residues. The V gene end was trimmed by 0 bases and the J gene end by 9 bases; junction bases not matched to a gene: 7. The CDR3 DNA reads TGTGCCAGCAGCGTAGCCAGGACAGGGCTAAGGGAGCTGTTTTTT. This gives the protein CASSVARTGLRELFF.

V and J are TRBV7-8 and TRBJ2-5; TRBD1 is a possible D gene (5 bases). The V end was cut by 3 bases, the J end by 4 bases, with 6 bases between. The CDR3 totals 12 residues. Per germline, CDR1 SGHVS and CDR2 FQNEAQ. The CDR3, as DNA: TGTGCCAGCAGCTTTCAGGGAGAGACCCAGTACTTC. It specifies CASSFQGETQYF.

DNA of the CDR3: TGTGCCAGCAGCTTTTTACGGCGGGGGAATGAGCAGTTCTTC. Translation: CASSFLRRGNEQFF. The rearrangement joins TRBV7-9 to TRBJ2-1; 7 nucleotides align to TRBD2. Germline CDR1 SEHNR, CDR2 FQNEAQ (reference sequence). The CDR3 consists of 14 residues. With V trimmed by 3 bases and J by 7 bases, 6 bases remained unmatched.

The rearrangement uses TRBV15 and TRBJ2-1; 10 positions agree with TRBD2. V shed 4 bases and J 8 bases; nucleotides not matched to a gene: 11. Germline V gene lookup returns CDR1 LNHNV and CDR2 YYDKDF (reference sequence). The CDR3 has 16 amino acids. Here the CDR3 reads CATSKSLAGVAHEQFF. The CDR3, as DNA: TGTGCCACCAGCAAAAGTCTAGCGGGAGTCGCGCATGAGCAGTTCTTC.

This clone was seen a few times. The chain has TRBV7-9 and TRBJ1-1; D is uncertain. Germline CDR1 SEHNR, CDR2 FQNEAQ (reference sequence). Trimming left V 6 bases short and J 1 base short, with 18 bases between. This CDR3 is built from 16 residues. The CDR3 DNA reads as TGTGCCAGCAGACGGACTGGATTGGGGTGGAACACTGAAGCTTTCTTT. Translating gives CASRRTGLGWNTEAFF.

The rearrangement joins TRBV7-9 to TRBJ2-2, with D perhaps TRBD1 or TRBD2 (5 bases each). Germline V lookup: CDR1 SEHNR, CDR2 FQNEAQ (reference sequence). The CDR3 is 14 residues long. The V end lost 6 bases, the J end lost 3 bases, and 11 bases lay between the germline ends. The CDR3 nucleotides are TGTGCCAGCAGAGCCACGGGACACACCGGGGAGCTGTTTTTT. It codes for CASRATGHTGELFF.

The chain uses TRBV29-1 and TRBJ1-1; D gene uncertain. The CDR3 consists of 14 residues. The V end was cut by 1 base, the J end by 3 bases, with 12 bases between. In germline, CDR1 is SQVTM, CDR2 ANQGSEA. CDR3 nucleotides: TGCAGCGTTGAAGTTTTAGGTGAGGACACTGAAGCTTTCTTT. It codes for CSVEVLGEDTEAFF.

Only a few counts were recorded for this clone. The chain joins TRBV9 to TRBJ1-2; D not certain. The germline V gene has CDR1 SGDLS and CDR2 YYNGEE. The V end was cut by 0 bases, the J end by 8 bases, with 17 bases between. The CDR3 spans 15 residues. In DNA, the CDR3 is TGTGCCAGCAGCGTAGATTCCCCTGTGTTGGGGGGCTACACCTTC. It translates to CASSVDSPVLGGYTF.

The chain employs TRBV4-2 and TRBJ2-3, with D perhaps matching TRBD2 (6 bases). The CDR3 loop spans 16 amino acids. The germline CDR1 and CDR2 sequences are LGHNA and YNFKEQ. The V and J ends lost 4 bases and 2 bases respectively, with 16 bases between them. The CDR3 DNA follows: TGTGCCAGCAGCCCGAAAGGAGGGATCCCCACAGATACGCAGTATTTT. Its protein product is CASSPKGGIPTDTQYF.

This rearrangement joins TRBV7-9 to TRBJ1-1, with a weak D call TRBD1 (5 bases). The V end lost 5 bases, the J end lost 4 bases, and 11 bases lay between the germline ends. Germline-derived CDR1 and CDR2 are SEHNR and FQNEAQ (reference sequence). The CDR3 covers 13 residues. In DNA form, the CDR3 reads TGTGCCAGCAGCCCCTGGGGGGGCACTGAAGCTTTCTTT. This gives the protein CASSPWGGTEAFF.

The sample holds a few counts of this clone. V gene TRBV6-5 combines with J gene TRBJ2-2; TRBD1 is a possible D gene (6 bases). Trimming shortened V by 7 bases and J by 8 bases, and 17 bases separated the two germline ends. Per germline, CDR1 MNHEY and CDR2 SVGAGI. The CDR3 totals 14 residues. This CDR3 is CASTTPLGAGELFF. CDR3 in DNA: TGTGCCAGCACCACCCCCTTGGGGGCTGGGGAGCTGTTTTTT.

V gene TRBV4-3 combines with J gene TRBJ2-7; 12 bases line up with TRBD1. Trimming at V came to 1 base and at J to 3 bases, leaving 19 bases not matched to a gene. CDR1 and CDR2 (germline): LGHNA, YSLEER. This CDR3 is 21 amino acids long. CDR3 nucleotide sequence: TGCGCCAGCAGCCAAGTTTTCTCTAGGGACAGGGGGCCGGCAAAAAACTACGAGCAGTACTTC. Translation: CASSQVFSRDRGPAKNYEQYF.

In its sample, this clone was seen a few times. V is TRBV6-5 and J is TRBJ1-1; unclear D gene. Germline assignment: CDR1 MNHEY and CDR2 SVGAGI. CDR3 length: 11 residues. V was cut by 2 bases and J by 6 bases, with 4 bases left in between. CDR3 coding DNA: TGTGCCAGCAGTTACCTCGCTGAAGCTTTCTTT. Protein: CASSYLAEAFF.

The rearrangement joins TRBV27 to TRBJ2-2, with D unclear. Between the trimmed V and J ends, which lost 6 bases and 1 base, there was a span of 6 bases. The CDR3 is 13 amino acids. The germline gives CDR1 MNHEY, CDR2 SMNVEV (reference sequence). The CDR3 DNA sequence: TGTGCCAGCAGGCTAGGGAACACCGGGGAGCTGTTTTTT. Protein: CASRLGNTGELFF.

The gene calls are TRBV7-2 and TRBJ2-5, with D perhaps assigned TRBD1 or TRBD2 (5 bases each). V dropped 5 bases and J dropped 5 bases, with 18 bases sitting between them. The CDR3 sequence is 15 residues long. The germline CDR1 and CDR2 sequences are SGHTA and FQGNSA. For the CDR3, the DNA is TGTGCCAGCAGCCAACCGGGACCCACTGTCGAGACCCAGTACTTC. Translation: CASSQPGPTVETQYF.

About this clone: One end of the junction does not line up with germline, which may come from a read error. The chain combines TRBV5-6 with TRBJ2-7; TRBD2 might be the D (6 bases). This CDR3 spans 12 amino acids. Germline V CDR1 and CDR2: SGHDT, YYEEEE. Written as DNA, the CDR3 is TGTGCCAGCAGCTTGGCTCTAGCGAGCAGGGACTTC. Amino acids: CASSLALASRDF.

In this sample, this clone turned up once. The J gene is TRBJ2-7, the V gene TRBV5-1; no clear D. Trimming stripped 2 bases from V and 5 bases from J, with 11 bases between. The CDR3 covers 13 residues. CDR1 is SGHRS and CDR2 is YFSETQ in the germline V gene. This chain's CDR3 is CASSFLESDEQYF. The CDR3 nucleotides read TGCGCCAGCAGCTTCCTGGAGAGCGACGAGCAGTACTTC.